Below, one TCR beta chain is given with its context. As yet, its antigen is unknown. The CDR3 has 14 amino acids. V gave up 5 bases and J gave up 0 bases; unmatched junction bases: 4. Germline V gives CDR1 MNHEY, CDR2 SMNVEV (reference sequence). This entry is derived from a study of radiotherapy plus CTLA-4 blockade in lung cancer. The study, taken as a whole, reports: TCR clones from tumors expanded in blood after radiotherapy plus ipilimumab.

Clones were read by immunoSEQ multiplex PCR, and TCRdb kept only the in-frame ones, dropping some. The table includes about 95,000 clones, about 81% detected once. The chain recombines TRBV27 with TRBJ2-7; 7 bases agree with TRBD2. The origin of this receptor is a human donor with non-small cell lung cancer who had a partial response to radiotherapy plus ipilimumab. The source was peripheral blood, collected from a patient treated with radiotherapy plus ipilimumab. The CDR3 reads CASSHSGNSYEQYF. For the CDR3, the DNA is TGTGCCAGCAGTCACAGCGGGAACTCCTACGAGCAGTACTTC.